A single sample gave rise to the 24 T cell receptor beta chains below, sequenced in a study of T cell changes during pregnancy in multiple sclerosis. Clones were sequenced by immunoSEQ multiplex PCR, and TCRdb holds only the in-frame ones, with some missing. This table holds approximately 37,000 clones, 94% found once. Sequences were derived from peripheral blood, sampled in the third trimester of pregnancy. The receptors come from a female donor with multiple sclerosis, enrolled in a pregnancy study.

This sequence joins TRBV19 and TRBJ2-4, with D tentatively TRBD2 (6 bases). This CDR3 has 18 residues. Germline CDR1 is LNHDA and CDR2 is SQIVND (reference sequence). V lost 2 bases and J 1 base, leaving 18 bases between the germline ends. The CDR3 protein is CASSILASRGGAKNIQYF. CDR3 DNA sequence: TGTGCCAGTAGTATATTGGCTAGCAGAGGAGGGGCCAAAAACATTCAGTACTTC.

CDR3 sequence (DNA): TGCAGCGTTGATAGCGGGGAATACAATGAGCAGTTCTTC. Translating it yields CSVDSGEYNEQFF. The V and J genes are TRBV29-1 and TRBJ2-1; TRBD2 matches 8 bases. The germline V gene has CDR1 SQVTM and CDR2 ANQGSEA. The J segment lost 4 bases and the V segment lost 3 bases, leaving 2 bases of the junction unmatched. CDR3 size: 13 residues.

J is TRBJ2-2 and V is TRBV7-9; tentative D call: TRBD2 (7 bases). There are 16 residues in the CDR3. The germline V gene encodes CDR1 SEHNR and CDR2 FQNEAQ (reference sequence). Trimming stripped 5 bases from V and 5 bases from J, with 18 bases between. CDR3 bases: TGTGCCAGCAGCCTTCGACTAGCCAGGGGAACCGGGGAGCTGTTTTTT. Its translation: CASSLRLARGTGELFF.

The V call is TRBV4-3, the J call TRBJ1-1; D uncertain. CDR1 and CDR2 from the germline V gene are LGHNA and YSLEER. The CDR3 sequence is 14 residues long. The V gene lost 4 bases and the J gene lost 2 bases, with 11 bases spanning the gap. CDR3 nucleotide sequence: TGCGCCAGCAGCCCGTCAGACATAAACACTGAAGCTTTCTTT. Protein: CASSPSDINTEAFF.

V and J are TRBV7-2 and TRBJ2-5, with TRBD2 as a possible D gene (5 bases). V lost 8 bases and J 2 bases, leaving 15 bases between the germline ends. This CDR3 comprises 14 residues. Germline V gene sequence: CDR1 SGHTA, CDR2 FQGNSA. The CDR3 nucleotides are TGTGCCAGCCGAAACGTAGCGCGTCAAGAGACCCAGTACTTC. It is translated as CASRNVARQETQYF. The full variable domain, rest sourced from reference TRBV7-2 and TRBJ2-5, is GAGVSQSPSNKVTEKGKDVELRCDPISGHTALYWYRQSLGQGLEFLIYFQGNSAPDKSGLPSDRFSAERTGGSVSTLTIQRTQQEDSAVYLCASRNVARQETQYFGPGTRLLVL.

This sequence joins TRBV27 and TRBJ2-1; 7 bases line up with TRBD2. CDR3 length equals 14 residues. Germline CDR1 reads MNHEY; CDR2 reads SMNVEV (reference sequence). The junction had 2 bases not matched to a gene; V was cut back by 2 bases and J by 4 bases. The CDR3 sequence is CASSLAGEYNEQFF. The CDR3 coding sequence is TGTGCCAGCAGTTTAGCGGGGGAATACAATGAGCAGTTCTTC.

The gene calls are TRBV11-2 and TRBJ2-1; 10 positions match TRBD2. CDR1 and CDR2 (germline): SGHAT, FQNNGV. V shed 6 bases and J 4 bases; nucleotides not matched to a gene: 9. The CDR3 is 16 amino acids. This CDR3 is CASSQTGTSVYNEQFF. Written as DNA, the CDR3 is TGTGCCAGCAGTCAAACCGGGACTAGCGTATACAATGAGCAGTTCTTC. The full variable domain, completed using reference TRBV11-2 and TRBJ2-1, is EAGVAQSPRYKIIEKRQSVAFWCNPISGHATLYWYQQILGQGPKLLIQFQNNGVVDDSQLPKDRFSAERLKGVDSTLKIQPAKLEDSAVYLCASSQTGTSVYNEQFFGPGTRLTVL.

V and J are TRBV14 and TRBJ1-1; D is possibly TRBD1 (6 bases). Trimming removed 4 bases at V and 0 bases at J, with 15 bases between. Germline V lookup: CDR1 SGHDN, CDR2 FVKESK. CDR3 length: 16 amino acids. The CDR3 protein is CASSLLRGALNTEAFF. CDR3 in DNA: TGTGCCAGCAGCCTCCTCCGGGGGGCCTTGAACACTGAAGCTTTCTTT.

The genes are TRBV10-3 and TRBJ1-5, with 8 bases matching TRBD1. From germline, CDR1 is ENHRY and CDR2 SYGVKD. This CDR3 is 15 amino acids long. The V segment lost 10 bases and the J segment 6 bases; nucleotides outside the gene matches: 14. This chain's CDR3 is CAKNGQGGFSQPQHF. The CDR3 nucleotides read TGTGCCAAGAATGGACAGGGAGGGTTCTCTCAGCCCCAGCATTTT.

This clone has a single count. The chain joins TRBV5-6 to TRBJ1-6; 8 bases are shared with TRBD1. The ends lost 1 base at V and 8 bases at J; junction bases unmatched: 8. This CDR3 is 16 amino acids long. In germline, CDR1 is SGHDT, CDR2 YYEEEE. CDR3 protein: CASSLIGGTGDSPLHF. In nucleotides, the CDR3 is TGTGCCAGCAGCTTGATCGGTGGGACAGGAGATTCACCCCTCCACTTT.

The rearrangement uses TRBV28 and TRBJ2-7; possibly TRBD1 for D (5 bases). The germline V gene has CDR1 MDHEN and CDR2 SYDVKM. This CDR3 is built from 14 residues. Trimming left V 2 bases short and J 2 bases short, with 10 bases between. CDR3 sequence: CASSLKGLPYEQYF. CDR3 nucleotide sequence: TGTGCCAGCAGTTTAAAGGGGTTGCCCTACGAGCAGTACTTC.

The rearrangement links TRBV5-3 to TRBJ2-7; the D gene is possibly TRBD1 (6 bases). TRBV5-3 qualifies as an ORF whose function is uncertain. Trimming took 0 bases from V and 1 from J, leaving 17 bases between them. CDR3 length equals 17 residues. CDR3 DNA: TGTGCCAGAAGCTTGGGTGTTACAGGGTTGGGGTCCTACGAGCAGTACTTC. Translation gives CARSLGVTGLGSYEQYF.

The genes are TRBV7-3 and TRBJ1-1; D is perhaps TRBD1 (6 bases). Trimming took off 5 bases at V and 3 bases at J, with 10 bases between the two ends. CDR1 is SGHTA and CDR2 is FQGTGA in the germline V gene. This CDR3 has 13 amino acids. CDR3 coding DNA: TGTGCCAGCAGCAAAACAGGGTACACTGAAGCTTTCTTT. It encodes CASSKTGYTEAFF.

This clone occurred once. V usage is TRBV7-8 and J usage is TRBJ2-1; TRBD2 agrees at 10 bases. The germline V gene encodes CDR1 SGHVS and CDR2 FQNEAQ. The V and J ends lost 1 base and 7 bases, in that order; junction bases with no gene match: 4. The CDR3 is made up of 15 amino acids. The CDR3 DNA is TGTGCCAGCAGCTTAGTTAGGACTAGCGGTAATGAGCAGTTCTTC. Translation: CASSLVRTSGNEQFF.

The chain has TRBV30 and TRBJ1-2; D not resolved. The germline V gene encodes CDR1 GTSNPN and CDR2 SVGIG (reference sequence). The CDR3 extends over 10 amino acids. V lost 6 bases and J 8 bases, leaving 10 bases between the germline ends. The CDR3 loop is CACLTGGYTF. The CDR3 DNA is TGTGCCTGCCTAACGGGGGGCTACACCTTC.

Written as DNA, the CDR3 is TGTGCCAGCAGCTTATTCCGGGGGAAACTGTTTTTT. Amino acids: CASSLFRGKLFF. This chain joins TRBV5-6 and TRBJ1-4, with D possibly matching TRBD1 (5 bases). The V end was cut by 2 bases, the J end by 11 bases, with 10 bases between. The CDR3 extends over 12 amino acids. Germline CDR1 reads SGHDT; CDR2 reads YYEEEE.

The chain uses TRBV15 and TRBJ1-5; no clear D. This CDR3 comprises 14 residues. CDR1 is LNHNV, CDR2 YYDKDF, per germline (reference sequence). Trimming removed 4 bases from V and 4 bases from J, with 11 bases in between. For the CDR3, the DNA is TGTGCCACCAGCAAACCGGGGATGAATCAGCCCCAGCATTTT. It is translated as CATSKPGMNQPQHF.

The chain couples TRBV27 to TRBJ1-5; TRBD1 matches at 10 bases. CDR3 length equals 19 residues. V lost 7 bases and J lost 1; bases outside the gene matches: 16. The germline CDR1 and CDR2 sequences are MNHEY and SMNVEV (reference sequence). CDR3 coding DNA: TGTGCCAGCACCCCATTGGGAACGGGACAGGGGATGAGCAATCAGCCCCAGCATTTT. Translation: CASTPLGTGQGMSNQPQHF.

The V gene is TRBV6-5, the J gene TRBJ2-1; 8 bases map to TRBD2. In germline, CDR1 is MNHEY, CDR2 SVGAGI. Trimming took 8 bases from V and 3 from J; bases not matched to a gene: 6. This CDR3 has 14 amino acids. CDR3 nucleotide sequence: TGTGCCAGCGGCGGGACTAGAGGCTACAATGAGCAGTTCTTC. Its protein is CASGGTRGYNEQFF.

This clone was detected only once. V gene TRBV7-3 combines with J gene TRBJ2-5; 9 bases map to TRBD2. The CDR3 covers 17 residues. Germline CDR1 and CDR2: SGHTA and FQGTGA. V lost 0 bases and J lost 4; bases outside the gene matches: 9. CDR3 residues: CASSLTGWASGIETQYF. The CDR3 nucleotides are TGTGCCAGCAGCTTAACAGGATGGGCTAGCGGGATAGAGACCCAGTACTTC.

The chain combines TRBV9 with TRBJ2-3; D uncertain. Germline V CDR1 and CDR2: SGDLS, YYNGEE. With 0 bases removed from V and 5 bases from J, the gap between germline ends came to 10 bases. The CDR3 has 14 residues. This CDR3 is CASSVGLREDTQYF. DNA for the CDR3: TGTGCCAGCAGCGTAGGGTTGAGAGAAGATACGCAGTATTTT.

The chain recombines TRBV5-1 with TRBJ2-5, with D uncertain. From germline, CDR1 is SGHRS and CDR2 YFSETQ. The CDR3 sequence is 14 residues long. V was pared by 0 bases and J by 4 bases, with 10 bases between. CDR3 residues: CASSLDPRRETQYF. DNA of the CDR3: TGCGCCAGCAGCTTGGACCCGCGGAGAGAGACCCAGTACTTC. Complete variable domain (other parts from reference TRBV5-1 and TRBJ2-5): KAGVTQTPRYLIKTRGQQVTLSCSPISGHRSVSWYQQTPGQGLQFLFEYFSETQRNKGNFPGRFSGRQFSNSRSEMNVSTLELGDSALYLCASSLDPRRETQYFGPGTRLLVL.

The chain couples TRBV28 to TRBJ1-2, with D perhaps matching TRBD1 (5 bases). The V gene lost 7 bases and the J gene lost 1 base, with 16 bases spanning the gap. The CDR3 totals 15 residues. Germline CDR1 MDHEN, CDR2 SYDVKM. CDR3: CASTRMAGGNYGYTF. CDR3 coding DNA: TGTGCCAGCACTAGGATGGCGGGGGGTAACTATGGCTACACCTTC.

The count of this clone is one. V is TRBV19 and J is TRBJ2-3, with D unclear. Germline CDR1 is LNHDA and CDR2 is SQIVND (reference sequence). The CDR3 is made up of 9 amino acids. Trimming shortened V by 8 bases and J by 6 bases, and 3 bases separated the two germline ends. Written as DNA, the CDR3 is TGTGCCAGTGGCGATACGCAGTATTTT. Translation: CASGDTQYF.